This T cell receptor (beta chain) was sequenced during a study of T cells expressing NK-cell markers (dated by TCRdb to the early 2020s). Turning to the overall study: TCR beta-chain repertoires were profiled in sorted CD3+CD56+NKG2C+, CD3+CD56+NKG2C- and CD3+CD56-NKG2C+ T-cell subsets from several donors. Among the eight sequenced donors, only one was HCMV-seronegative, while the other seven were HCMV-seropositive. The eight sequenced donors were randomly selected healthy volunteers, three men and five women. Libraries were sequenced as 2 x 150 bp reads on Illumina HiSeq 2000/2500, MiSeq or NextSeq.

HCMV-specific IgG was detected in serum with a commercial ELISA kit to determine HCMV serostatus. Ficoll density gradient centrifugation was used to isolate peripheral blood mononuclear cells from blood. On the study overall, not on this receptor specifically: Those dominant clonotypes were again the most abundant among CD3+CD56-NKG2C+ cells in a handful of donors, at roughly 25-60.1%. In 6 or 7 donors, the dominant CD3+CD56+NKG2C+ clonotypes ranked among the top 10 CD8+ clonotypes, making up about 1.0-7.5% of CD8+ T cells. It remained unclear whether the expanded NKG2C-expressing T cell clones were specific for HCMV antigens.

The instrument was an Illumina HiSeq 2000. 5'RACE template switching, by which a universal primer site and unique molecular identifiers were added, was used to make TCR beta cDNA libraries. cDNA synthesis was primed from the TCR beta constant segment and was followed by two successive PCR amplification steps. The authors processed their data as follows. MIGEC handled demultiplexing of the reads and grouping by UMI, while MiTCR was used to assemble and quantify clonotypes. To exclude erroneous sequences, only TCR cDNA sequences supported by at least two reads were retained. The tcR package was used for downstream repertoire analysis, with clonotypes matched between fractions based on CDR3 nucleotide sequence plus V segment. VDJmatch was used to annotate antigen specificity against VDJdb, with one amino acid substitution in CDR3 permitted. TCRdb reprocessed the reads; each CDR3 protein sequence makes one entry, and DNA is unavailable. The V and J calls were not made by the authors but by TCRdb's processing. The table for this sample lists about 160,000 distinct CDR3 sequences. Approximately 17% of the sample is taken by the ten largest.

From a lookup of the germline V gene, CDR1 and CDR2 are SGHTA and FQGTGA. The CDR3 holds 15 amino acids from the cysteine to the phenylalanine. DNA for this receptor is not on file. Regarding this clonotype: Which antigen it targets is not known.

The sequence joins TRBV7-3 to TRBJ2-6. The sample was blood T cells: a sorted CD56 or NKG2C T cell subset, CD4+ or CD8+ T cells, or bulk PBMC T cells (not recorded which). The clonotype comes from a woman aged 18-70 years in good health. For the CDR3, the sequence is CASSSDSSGANVLTF.